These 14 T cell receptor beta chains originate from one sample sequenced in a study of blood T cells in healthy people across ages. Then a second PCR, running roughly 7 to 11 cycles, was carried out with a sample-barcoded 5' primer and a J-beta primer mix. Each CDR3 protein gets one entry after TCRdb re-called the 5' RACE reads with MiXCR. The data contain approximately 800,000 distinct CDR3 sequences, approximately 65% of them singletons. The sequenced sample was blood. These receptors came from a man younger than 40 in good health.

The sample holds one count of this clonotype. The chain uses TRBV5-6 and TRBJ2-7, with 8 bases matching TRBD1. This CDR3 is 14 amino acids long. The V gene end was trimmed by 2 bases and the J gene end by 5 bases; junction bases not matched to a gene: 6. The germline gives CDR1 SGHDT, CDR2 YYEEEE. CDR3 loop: CASSLGWGQDEQYF. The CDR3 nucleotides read TGTGCCAGCAGCTTAGGCTGGGGACAGGACGAGCAGTACTTC.

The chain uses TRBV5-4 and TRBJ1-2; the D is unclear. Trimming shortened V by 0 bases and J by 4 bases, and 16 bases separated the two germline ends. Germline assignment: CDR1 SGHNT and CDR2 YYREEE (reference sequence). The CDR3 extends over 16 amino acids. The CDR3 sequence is CASSLAGVPRGYGYTF. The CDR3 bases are TGTGCCAGCAGCTTGGCCGGGGTCCCGCGAGGCTATGGCTACACCTTC.

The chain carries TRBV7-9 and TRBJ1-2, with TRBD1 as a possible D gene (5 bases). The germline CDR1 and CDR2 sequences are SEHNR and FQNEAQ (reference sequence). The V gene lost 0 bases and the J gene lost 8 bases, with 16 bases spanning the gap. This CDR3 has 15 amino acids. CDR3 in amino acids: CASSLAGESPVGYTF. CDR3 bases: TGTGCCAGCAGCTTAGCGGGGGAAAGTCCTGTGGGCTACACCTTC.

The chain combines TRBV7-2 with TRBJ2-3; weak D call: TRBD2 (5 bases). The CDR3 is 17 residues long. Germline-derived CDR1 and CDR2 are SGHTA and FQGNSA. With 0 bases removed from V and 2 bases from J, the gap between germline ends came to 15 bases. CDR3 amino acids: CASSLARTLHVTDTQYF. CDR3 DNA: TGTGCCAGCAGCTTAGCTCGGACTCTACATGTCACAGATACGCAGTATTTT.

The CDR3 region has the DNA TGCAGTGCTTCGGGCCCTGAGATCGATACGCAGTATTTT. Protein product: CSASGPEIDTQYF. The chain joins TRBV20-1 to TRBJ2-3; D unresolved. CDR1 and CDR2 (germline): DFQATT, SNEGSKA (reference sequence). Trimming removed 5 bases from V and 6 bases from J, with 15 bases in between. There are 13 residues in the CDR3.

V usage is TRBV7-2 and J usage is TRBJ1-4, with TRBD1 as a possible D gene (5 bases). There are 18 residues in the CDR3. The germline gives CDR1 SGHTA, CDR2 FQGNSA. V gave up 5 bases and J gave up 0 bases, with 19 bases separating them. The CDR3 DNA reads TGTGCCAGCAGCCACATGGGGGGATACCTTGCAACTAATGAAAAACTGTTTTTT. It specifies CASSHMGGYLATNEKLFF.

The CDR3: CASSTDRGVYEQYF. CDR3 nucleotide sequence: TGTGCCAGCAGTACGGACCGGGGTGTTTACGAGCAGTACTTC. The chain links TRBV12-3 or TRBV12-4 to TRBJ2-7; TRBD2 is a possible D gene (5 bases). The CDR3 runs 14 residues. V lost 5 bases and J 4 bases, leaving 15 bases between the germline ends.

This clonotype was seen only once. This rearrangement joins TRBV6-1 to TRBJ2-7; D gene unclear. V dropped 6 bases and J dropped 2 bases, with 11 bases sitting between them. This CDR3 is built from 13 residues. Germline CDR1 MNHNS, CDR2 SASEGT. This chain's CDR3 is CASSSRTTYEQYF. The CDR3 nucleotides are TGTGCCAGCAGCTCCAGGACCACCTACGAGCAGTACTTC.

CDR3 in amino acids: CSVLAGGGYNEQFF. CDR3 nucleotide sequence: TGCAGCGTTCTAGCGGGGGGCGGCTACAATGAGCAGTTCTTC. The rearrangement joins TRBV29-1 to TRBJ2-1, with 11 bases identical to TRBD2. The CDR3 covers 14 residues. The germline CDR1 and CDR2 sequences are SQVTM and ANQGSEA. J was trimmed by 3 bases and V by 5 bases; bases with no gene match: 3.

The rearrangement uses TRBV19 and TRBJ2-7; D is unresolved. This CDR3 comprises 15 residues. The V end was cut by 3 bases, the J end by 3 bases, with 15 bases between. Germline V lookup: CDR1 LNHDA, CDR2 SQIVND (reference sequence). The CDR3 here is CASSILDPFFYEQYF. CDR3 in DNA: TGTGCCAGTAGTATTTTGGACCCCTTTTTCTACGAGCAGTACTTC.

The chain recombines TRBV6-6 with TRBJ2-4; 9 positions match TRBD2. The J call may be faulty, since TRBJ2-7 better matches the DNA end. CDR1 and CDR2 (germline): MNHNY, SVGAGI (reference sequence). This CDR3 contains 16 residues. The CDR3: CASKTGGRGSNYEQYF. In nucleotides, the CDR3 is TGTGCCAGCAAAACCGGCGGGAGGGGAAGTAACTACGAGCAGTACTTC.

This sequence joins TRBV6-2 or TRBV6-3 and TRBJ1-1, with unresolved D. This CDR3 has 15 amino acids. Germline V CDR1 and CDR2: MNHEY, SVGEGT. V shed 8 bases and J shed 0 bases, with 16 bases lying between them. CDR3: CASSSSRSMNTEAFF. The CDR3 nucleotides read TGTGCCAGCTCCTCCTCGCGGTCTATGAACACTGAAGCTTTCTTT.

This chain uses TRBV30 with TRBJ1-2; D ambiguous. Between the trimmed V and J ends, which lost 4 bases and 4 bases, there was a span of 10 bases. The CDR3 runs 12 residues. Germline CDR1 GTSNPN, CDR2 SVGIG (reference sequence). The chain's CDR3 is CAWNRQFYGYTF. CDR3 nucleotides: TGTGCCTGGAACCGTCAGTTCTATGGCTACACCTTC.

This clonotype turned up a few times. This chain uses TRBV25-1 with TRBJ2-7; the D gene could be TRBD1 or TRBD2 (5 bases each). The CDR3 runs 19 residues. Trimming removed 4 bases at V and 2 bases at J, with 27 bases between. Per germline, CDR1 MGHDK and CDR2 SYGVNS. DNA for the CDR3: TGTGCCAGCAGTGGGGTTTCCTCGGGTCGGGGCAGCCTCACCTACGAGCAGTACTTC. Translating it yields CASSGVSSGRGSLTYEQYF.